One and the same sample provided the 20 T cell receptor beta chains below, sequenced in a study of blood T cell repertoires in COVID-19. Profiled with immunoSEQ multiplex PCR; TCRdb holds only in-frame clones, not every one. This table has tens of thousands of clones, 84% appearing once. Sequencing was performed on peripheral blood. The receptor set was obtained from a man aged 50-59 years with active COVID-19.

The chain joins TRBV5-6 to TRBJ1-1; no reliable D call. The ends were cut back, 2 bases at V and 4 bases at J, with 3 bases in the middle. The germline gives CDR1 SGHDT, CDR2 YYEEEE. The CDR3 extends over 11 amino acids. CDR3 in amino acids: CASSFLTEAFF. In nucleotides, the CDR3 is TGTGCCAGCAGCTTCCTCACTGAAGCTTTCTTT.

V usage is TRBV2 and J usage is TRBJ1-2, with no clear D. CDR3 length: 14 residues. Germline-derived CDR1 and CDR2 are SNHLY and FYNNEI. V lost 3 bases to trimming and J lost 6 bases, with 14 bases between them. The CDR3 reads CASSDWGREDGYTF. CDR3 sequence (DNA): TGTGCCAGCAGTGACTGGGGTAGGGAGGATGGCTACACCTTC.

The chain is built from TRBV6-5 and TRBJ1-2; tentative D call: TRBD1 (5 bases). V lost 7 bases to trimming and J lost 5 bases, with 11 bases between them. Germline V gives CDR1 MNHEY, CDR2 SVGAGI. There are 12 residues in the CDR3. CDR3 sequence (DNA): TGTGCCAGCACGAGACAGCTTTATGGCTACACCTTC. Translated: CASTRQLYGYTF.

The V and J genes are TRBV28 and TRBJ1-6; D is ambiguous. The CDR3 runs 13 residues. Looked up from germline, CDR1 is MDHEN and CDR2 is SYDVKM. V dropped 4 bases and J dropped 10 bases, with 11 bases sitting between them. CDR3 amino acids: CASSSGKRSPLHF. Written as DNA, the CDR3 is TGTGCCAGCAGTTCGGGAAAACGGTCACCCCTCCACTTT.

In this sample, this clone turned up once. This chain connects TRBV5-1 to TRBJ2-1, with 9 bases identical to TRBD1. Germline values: CDR1 SGHRS, CDR2 YFSETQ. CDR3 size: 15 residues. Trimming removed 6 bases from V and 2 bases from J; junction bases left unmatched: 6. CDR3 DNA: TGCGCCAGCACTCACCGGGACAGGGCCTACAATGAGCAGTTCTTC. Amino acids: CASTHRDRAYNEQFF.

The gene calls are TRBV10-1 and TRBJ2-7; 12 nucleotides align to TRBD2. V shed 8 bases and J 3 bases; nucleotides not matched to a gene: 17. The CDR3 is made up of 18 amino acids. Per germline, CDR1 WNHNN and CDR2 SYGVQD (reference sequence). For the CDR3, the DNA is TGCGCCAGCCTTCGATTGGCCCGAGAACTAGCGGGGGGCTACGAGCAGTACTTC. Amino acid sequence: CASLRLARELAGGYEQYF.

This clone has just one count. The genes are TRBV18 and TRBJ2-7, with TRBD1 as a possible D gene (6 bases). The germline V and J ends were trimmed by 4 bases and 7 bases, with 14 bases remaining between them. The V gene's germline CDR1 is KGHSH and CDR2 LQKENI. CDR3 length equals 13 residues. The CDR3 nucleotides read TGTGCCAGCTCACAAGGGACATCCTCGGAGCAGTACTTC. Its translation: CASSQGTSSEQYF.

This chain connects TRBV5-4 to TRBJ1-2; 8 bases map to TRBD1. After removal of 3 bases from V and 4 bases from J, the junction contained 5 bases not matched to a gene. Germline values: CDR1 SGHNT, CDR2 YYREEE (reference sequence). CDR3 length equals 14 residues. As DNA, the CDR3 is TGTGCCAGCAGCTCCGCAGGGGGCGCCTATGGCTACACCTTC. It yields the protein CASSSAGGAYGYTF.

This clone was counted only a few times. V is TRBV18 and J is TRBJ1-6; TRBD1 matches at 8 bases. The V and J ends lost 0 bases and 10 bases, in that order; junction bases with no gene match: 8. The CDR3 spans 16 residues. Germline V gene sequence: CDR1 KGHSH, CDR2 LQKENI. The chain's CDR3 is CASSPPGQGGRSPLHF. The CDR3 region has the DNA TGTGCCAGCTCACCACCCGGACAGGGCGGAAGATCACCCCTCCACTTT.

V usage is TRBV24-1 and J usage is TRBJ2-1, with D possibly matching TRBD1 (6 bases). Germline V lookup: CDR1 KGHDR, CDR2 SFDVKD. Deletions cut 5 bases from V and 8 bases from J, with 18 bases between. The CDR3 consists of 15 residues. The CDR3: CATSAGAGAIDEQFF. The CDR3 DNA sequence: TGTGCCACCAGTGCCGGGGCAGGGGCAATCGATGAGCAGTTCTTC.

The chain uses TRBV3-1 (or the pseudogene TRBV3-2) and TRBJ2-3; 8 nucleotides line up with TRBD2. The V gene end was trimmed by 5 bases and the J gene end by 3 bases; junction bases not matched to a gene: 10. The CDR3 has 16 amino acids. The V gene's germline CDR1 is LGHDT and CDR2 YNNKEL (reference sequence). In DNA, the CDR3 is TGTGCCAGCAGCAGCCGGGGGGGGGCAAGTACAGATACGCAGTATTTT. Amino acids: CASSSRGGASTDTQYF.

V gene TRBV4-3 combines with J gene TRBJ2-1; TRBD1 agrees at 9 bases. The trim removed 4 bases at V and 8 bases at J, leaving 6 bases unmatched. This CDR3 has 14 residues. The germline CDR1 and CDR2 sequences are LGHNA and YSLEER. The CDR3 nucleotides are TGCGCCAGCAGCCCGCGGGACAGGGAGGATGAGCAGTTCTTC. It yields the protein CASSPRDREDEQFF.

The CDR3 nucleotides read TGTGCCAGTAGTATGCACCCCCGGGAGACCCAGTACTTC. Translation: CASSMHPRETQYF. The rearrangement joins TRBV19 to TRBJ2-5; D call uncertain. The CDR3 is 13 amino acids. Germline V gene data show CDR1 as LNHDA and CDR2 as SQIVND (reference sequence). V was clipped by 3 bases and J by 5 bases, with 10 bases between them.

The V gene is TRBV24-1, the J gene TRBJ2-3; no reliable D call. The CDR3 spans 12 residues. Trimming took off 0 bases at V and 5 bases at J, with 2 bases between the two ends. The V gene's germline CDR1 is KGHDR and CDR2 SFDVKD. This CDR3 reads CATSDLQDTQYF. The CDR3 DNA is TGTGCCACCAGTGATTTGCAAGATACGCAGTATTTT.

The CDR3 DNA is TGTGCCAGTAGTATGGGTGGAGCGGGGGTTGAGACCCAGTACTTC. Translating it yields CASSMGGAGVETQYF. This chain uses TRBV19 with TRBJ2-5, with 8 nucleotides matching TRBD2. CDR3 length: 15 residues. V lost 3 bases and J lost 5; bases outside the gene matches: 8. The V gene's germline CDR1 is LNHDA and CDR2 SQIVND (reference sequence).

This sequence joins TRBV7-2 and TRBJ1-2; TRBD1 aligns across 8 bases. Trimming at V came to 1 base and at J to 3 bases, leaving 1 base not matched to a gene. This CDR3 comprises 14 residues. Germline V gene data show CDR1 as SGHTA and CDR2 as FQGNSA. The DNA for the CDR3 is TGTGCCAGCAGCTTAGTGGGACAGGACTATGGCTACACCTTC. Protein product: CASSLVGQDYGYTF.

The DNA for the CDR3 is TGTGCCATCAGTGAGTCGAGCGCGAACTATGGCTACACCTTC. Protein product: CAISESSANYGYTF. The chain links TRBV10-3 to TRBJ1-2, with D unresolved. V was cut by 0 bases and J by 2 bases, with 7 bases left in between. This CDR3 is 14 amino acids long. Per germline, CDR1 ENHRY and CDR2 SYGVKD.

This clone was detected once. The chain links TRBV7-9 to TRBJ2-1; D unclear. Between the trimmed V and J ends, which lost 1 base and 8 bases, there was a span of 9 bases. The CDR3 loop spans 13 amino acids. Germline lookup yields CDR1 SEHNR and CDR2 FQNEAQ (reference sequence). The CDR3 sequence is CASSLGGVDEQFF. For the CDR3, the DNA is TGTGCCAGCAGCTTAGGAGGCGTAGATGAGCAGTTCTTC.

The chain employs TRBV2 and TRBJ1-6; a weak D match, TRBD1 (5 bases). The germline gives CDR1 SNHLY, CDR2 FYNNEI. V was cut by 8 bases and J by 6 bases, with 20 bases left in between. This CDR3 comprises 16 residues. The CDR3: CASGGLSRDGNSPLHF. The CDR3, as DNA: TGTGCCAGCGGCGGCCTATCCAGGGATGGTAATTCACCCCTCCACTTT.

V usage is TRBV4-2 and J usage is TRBJ2-3, with 13 bases lining up with TRBD2. Per germline, CDR1 LGHNA and CDR2 YNFKEQ. J gave up 0 bases and V 4 bases, and 7 bases lay outside the gene matches. The CDR3 extends over 18 amino acids. CDR3 DNA sequence: TGTGCCAGCAGCCCAGGGACTAGCGGGGAATTTAGCACAGATACGCAGTATTTT. Protein product: CASSPGTSGEFSTDTQYF.